The 29 T cell receptor beta chains reported below all come from one sample, sequenced in a study of shared clonotypes between healthy human individuals (dated by TCRdb to between 2020 and 2021). The library was generated by the immunoSEQ multiplex PCR assay. Not all clones reach the TCRdb copy of this immuneACCESS table, which keeps in-frame sequences only. Checked studies attribute under half of the gap to unresolved V genes and leave the rest unexplained. A total of 2 million to 2.5 million clones appear in this sample, 90% to 97% of them only once. Around 0.13% of the sample lies in the top ten. The material sequenced was naive CD4+ T cells sorted from blood. What the cell subset or site label conveys for this sample: CD45RA+ positively selected. The source of these receptors is a man younger than 35 in good health.

The V call is TRBV7-2, the J call TRBJ2-4; weak D call: TRBD1 (6 bases). Per the germline V gene, CDR1 is SGHTA and CDR2 is FQGNSA. CDR3 length equals 12 residues. V lost 5 bases to trimming and J lost 12 bases, with 14 bases between them. In DNA, the CDR3 is TGTGCCAGCAGCCAGCATACAGGGAATCAGTACTTC. This codes for CASSQHTGNQYF.

The chain has TRBV12-5 and TRBJ2-3; 10 nucleotides match TRBD2. Per germline, CDR1 LGHNT and CDR2 FRNRAP. V lost 1 base and J lost 0; bases outside the gene matches: 4. The CDR3 runs to 17 residues. CDR3 coding DNA: TGTGCTAGTGGTTTGGGACTAGCGGGCCTAAGCACAGATACGCAGTATTTT. This encodes CASGLGLAGLSTDTQYF. The complete variable domain, with remaining parts taken from reference TRBV12-5 and TRBJ2-3, reads DARVTQTPRHKVTEMGQEVTMRCQPILGHNTVFWYRQTMMQGLELLAYFRNRAPLDDSGMPKDRFSAEMPDATLATLKIQPSEPRDSAVYFCASGLGLAGLSTDTQYFGPGTRLTVL.

This clone turned up a few times. CDR3 region: CASSLESANYGYTF. CDR3 nucleotides: TGCGCCAGCAGCTTGGAGAGTGCTAACTATGGCTACACCTTC. The gene calls are TRBV5-1 and TRBJ1-2, with D unresolved. Germline CDR1 reads SGHRS; CDR2 reads YFSETQ. The length of the CDR3 is 14 residues. V was cut by 0 bases and J by 0 bases, with 6 bases left in between. Looking up the rest from reference TRBV5-1 and TRBJ1-2 gives the full variable domain: KAGVTQTPRYLIKTRGQQVTLSCSPISGHRSVSWYQQTPGQGLQFLFEYFSETQRNKGNFPGRFSGRQFSNSRSEMNVSTLELGDSALYLCASSLESANYGYTFGSGTRLTVV.

The chain joins TRBV5-1 to TRBJ2-3; the match to TRBD1 covers 10 bases. CDR1 and CDR2 (germline): SGHRS, YFSETQ. The CDR3 spans 19 residues. The junction had 13 bases not matched to a gene; V was cut back by 3 bases and J by 0 bases. CDR3 residues: CASSSPGQGSRKSTDTQYF. The DNA of the CDR3 is TGCGCCAGCAGCTCACCGGGACAGGGGTCCAGAAAAAGCACAGATACGCAGTATTTT.

This clone has a single count. The gene calls are TRBV5-6 and TRBJ2-3; TRBD1 matches 8 bases. The CDR3 runs to 17 residues. Trimming removed 1 base from V and 0 bases from J; junction bases left unmatched: 7. CDR1 and CDR2 from the germline V gene are SGHDT and YYEEEE. The CDR3 loop is CASSLTGTGISTDTQYF. Written as DNA, the CDR3 is TGTGCCAGCAGCTTGACGGGGACAGGCATTAGCACAGATACGCAGTATTTT.

The J gene is TRBJ1-1, the V gene TRBV6-5; tentatively, D is TRBD1 (5 bases). Germline lookup yields CDR1 MNHEY and CDR2 SVGAGI. V was clipped by 7 bases and J by 2 bases, with 11 bases between them. The CDR3 spans 13 residues. The CDR3 DNA follows: TGTGCCAGCATTAACAGGTTAAACACTGAAGCTTTCTTT. Translated, it gives CASINRLNTEAFF.

This rearrangement joins TRBV5-6 to TRBJ1-2; D perhaps matches TRBD1 (6 bases). Deletions cut 3 bases from V and 3 bases from J, with 12 bases between. Germline V CDR1 and CDR2: SGHDT, YYEEEE. The CDR3 sequence is 14 residues long. The CDR3, as DNA: TGTGCCAGCAGCTCCCAAAGGGGGTACTATGGCTACACCTTC. Its protein is CASSSQRGYYGYTF.

V and J are TRBV4-1 and TRBJ1-1; tentatively, D is TRBD1 (6 bases). CDR3 size: 15 residues. Looked up from germline, CDR1 is MGHRA and CDR2 is YSYEKL. Deletions cut 4 bases from V and 5 bases from J, with 17 bases between. Here the CDR3 DNA reads TGCGCCAGCAGCCCGACAGGTTCGGGGCCAACTGAAGCTTTCTTT. Encoded protein: CASSPTGSGPTEAFF.

V is TRBV7-9 and J is TRBJ2-7; possibly TRBD2 for D (5 bases). The CDR3 consists of 15 residues. From germline, CDR1 is SEHNR and CDR2 FQNEAQ (reference sequence). The V gene lost 6 bases and the J gene lost 5 bases, with 20 bases spanning the gap. CDR3 DNA sequence: TGTGCCAGCAGTCCGCTTACCCTAGCCGGCGACGAGCAGTACTTC. It is translated as CASSPLTLAGDEQYF. Variable domain in full (rest from reference TRBV7-9 and TRBJ2-7): DTGVSQNPRHKITKRGQNVTFRCDPISEHNRLYWYRQTLGQGPEFLTYFQNEAQLEKSRLLSDRFSAERPKGSFSTLEIQRTEQGDSAMYLCASSPLTLAGDEQYFGPGTRLTVT.

Regarding this clone: Other DNA sequences in this specimen translate into the identical CDR3. The rearrangement joins TRBV10-3 to TRBJ2-1; D ambiguous. V was clipped by 2 bases and J by 0 bases, with 8 bases between them. The germline V gene encodes CDR1 ENHRY and CDR2 SYGVKD. The CDR3 loop spans 15 amino acids. This CDR3 is CAISEGVSSYNEQFF. The CDR3 nucleotides read TGTGCCATCAGTGAGGGGGTTAGCTCCTACAATGAGCAGTTCTTC.

The chain joins TRBV27 to TRBJ2-2, with TRBD2 matching over 7 bases. The CDR3 is 16 amino acids. The V gene's germline CDR1 is MNHEY and CDR2 SMNVEV (reference sequence). V shed 3 bases and J 0 bases; nucleotides not matched to a gene: 4. The CDR3 here is CASSFSGTTNTGELFF. Written as DNA, the CDR3 is TGTGCCAGCAGTTTCAGCGGGACGACGAACACCGGGGAGCTGTTTTTT.

V usage is TRBV5-1 and J usage is TRBJ1-2; 11 bases line up with TRBD1. Trimming at V came to 4 bases and at J to 4 bases, leaving 6 bases not matched to a gene. Germline-derived CDR1 and CDR2 are SGHRS and YFSETQ. The CDR3 runs 15 residues. This CDR3 is CASSTGQGDSYGYTF. DNA of the CDR3: TGCGCCAGCAGCACGGGACAGGGGGACAGCTATGGCTACACCTTC.

The chain links TRBV7-8 to TRBJ1-5; 9 nucleotides align to TRBD1. This CDR3 is 14 amino acids long. Looked up from germline, CDR1 is SGHVS and CDR2 is FQNEAQ. V lost 5 bases and J lost 6; bases outside the gene matches: 5. CDR3 DNA: TGTGCCAGCAGCATAACGGACAGGGGTCAGCCCCAGCATTTT. Residues: CASSITDRGQPQHF.

The chain combines TRBV28 with TRBJ1-1; D is unclear. V was pared by 10 bases and J by 0 bases, with 12 bases between. This CDR3 has 13 residues. The germline V gene has CDR1 MDHEN and CDR2 SYDVKM. The CDR3 DNA reads as TGTGCCACCTTAATTAGGATGAACACTGAAGCTTTCTTT. This translates into CATLIRMNTEAFF.

This clone was counted a few times. The chain links TRBV27 to TRBJ1-6, with D hard to call. CDR1 MNHEY and CDR2 SMNVEV come from the germline V gene (reference sequence). The V end lost 0 bases, the J end lost 6 bases, and 6 bases lay between the germline ends. This CDR3 has 14 residues. As DNA, the CDR3 is TGTGCCAGCAGTTTATCGCTTCTTAATTCACCCCTCCACTTT. Its protein is CASSLSLLNSPLHF.

The chain combines TRBV11-2 with TRBJ1-3, with unresolved D. The V gene's germline CDR1 is SGHAT and CDR2 FQNNGV. This CDR3 comprises 12 residues. Trimming took off 6 bases at V and 4 bases at J, with 7 bases between the two ends. This chain's CDR3 is CASRPTGNTIYF. The CDR3 DNA is TGTGCCAGCAGACCCACAGGAAACACCATATATTTT.

This chain links TRBV4-1 with TRBJ1-1, with 9 bases aligning to TRBD1. Looked up from germline, CDR1 is MGHRA and CDR2 is YSYEKL. J gave up 7 bases and V 4 bases, and 10 bases lay outside the gene matches. The CDR3 length is 15 residues. Written as DNA, the CDR3 is TGCGCCAGCAGCCTAGGGACAGGGTGGGGGAGTGAAGCTTTCTTT. This encodes CASSLGTGWGSEAFF.

The rearrangement uses TRBV5-4 and TRBJ2-1, with 9 bases matching TRBD2. Per germline, CDR1 SGHNT and CDR2 YYREEE (reference sequence). CDR3 size: 15 residues. Unmatched junction bases numbered 2, after V lost 0 bases and J lost 4 bases. The CDR3 protein is CASSLGLAGYNEQFF. The CDR3, as DNA: TGTGCCAGCAGCTTGGGTCTAGCGGGGTACAATGAGCAGTTCTTC. The full variable domain, completed using reference TRBV5-4 and TRBJ2-1, is ETGVTQSPTHLIKTRGQQVTLRCSSQSGHNTVSWYQQALGQGPQFIFQYYREEENGRGNFPPRFSGLQFPNYSSELNVNALELDDSALYLCASSLGLAGYNEQFFGPGTRLTVL.

The V call is TRBV5-1, the J call TRBJ2-7, with 9 bases lining up with TRBD1. The CDR3 consists of 15 residues. The V gene end was trimmed by 0 bases and the J gene end by 1 base; junction bases not matched to a gene: 2. Germline lookup yields CDR1 SGHRS and CDR2 YFSETQ. CDR3 bases: TGCGCCAGCAGCTTGGGGACAGGGGAATCCTACGAGCAGTACTTC. Translating it yields CASSLGTGESYEQYF.

This sequence joins TRBV11-2 and TRBJ2-7; no clear D. Trimming cost V 6 bases and J 2 bases, with 8 bases left between them. The CDR3 spans 12 residues. Germline V gene data show CDR1 as SGHAT and CDR2 as FQNNGV. In DNA form, the CDR3 reads TGTGCCAGCAGAAGTTTCCCCTACGAGCAGTACTTC. The encoded protein is CASRSFPYEQYF.

The genes are TRBV6-1 and TRBJ1-2; D remains unclear. Germline assignment: CDR1 MNHNS and CDR2 SASEGT. This CDR3 has 13 amino acids. V was clipped by 8 bases and J by 4 bases, with 14 bases between them. The DNA for the CDR3 is TGTGCCAGCCGGGGAGGAGTTTCCTATGGCTACACCTTC. Its protein is CASRGGVSYGYTF.

The V gene is TRBV6-5, the J gene TRBJ1-1, with TRBD1 as a possible D gene (5 bases). Germline V gives CDR1 MNHEY, CDR2 SVGAGI. V was trimmed by 0 bases and J by 11 bases, leaving 19 bases between them. The length of the CDR3 is 15 residues. CDR3 sequence reads: CASSYSTQGWGGAFF. DNA of the CDR3: TGTGCCAGCAGTTACTCGACTCAGGGTTGGGGGGGTGCTTTCTTT.

Turning to this clone: This sample also contains other DNA sequences that code for the same CDR3. In nucleotides, the CDR3 is TGTGCCAGCAGTTACTCTGCAGGGGTTCGGGAAAAACTGTTTTTT. Amino acid sequence: CASSYSAGVREKLFF. This rearrangement joins TRBV6-5 to TRBJ1-4, with a possible D match to TRBD1 (6 bases). Looked up from germline, CDR1 is MNHEY and CDR2 is SVGAGI. The CDR3 totals 15 residues. Between the trimmed V and J ends, which lost 0 bases and 8 bases, there was a span of 13 bases.

The V call is TRBV2, the J call TRBJ2-1; a weak D match, TRBD2 (6 bases). V lost 2 bases, J lost 7 bases, and 12 bases lay in between. The CDR3 is made up of 14 amino acids. Germline CDR1 reads SNHLY; CDR2 reads FYNNEI. CDR3 DNA sequence: TGTGCCAGCAGTGAATCCCGGACTATAAATGAGCAGTTCTTC. Amino acids: CASSESRTINEQFF.

The CDR3, as DNA: TGTGCCAGCAGTTGGTCGGGAGGGAGAACAGATACGCAGTATTTT. This codes for CASSWSGGRTDTQYF. This sequence joins TRBV6-5 and TRBJ2-3; 8 bases line up with TRBD2. V lost 4 bases to trimming and J lost 3 bases; unmatched junction nucleotides: 6. CDR1 is MNHEY and CDR2 is SVGAGI in the germline V gene. The CDR3 spans 15 residues.

V and J are TRBV6-6 and TRBJ2-7; D remains unclear. The CDR3 loop spans 14 amino acids. With 4 bases removed from V and 0 bases from J, the gap between germline ends came to 10 bases. Per the germline V gene, CDR1 is MNHNY and CDR2 is SVGAGI (reference sequence). The CDR3 spells CASSSPRISYEQYF. The CDR3 coding sequence is TGTGCCAGCAGTTCCCCAAGGATCTCCTACGAGCAGTACTTC.

The chain joins TRBV6-5 to TRBJ2-7, with D tentatively TRBD1 (6 bases). V was trimmed by 4 bases and J by 2 bases, leaving 12 bases between them. Germline CDR1 MNHEY, CDR2 SVGAGI. This CDR3 is 14 amino acids long. CDR3 coding DNA: TGTGCCAGCAGTTTACAGGGCCCTCCCTACGAGCAGTACTTC. Its translation: CASSLQGPPYEQYF.

V gene TRBV7-2 combines with J gene TRBJ2-3, with 7 bases that match TRBD2. From germline, CDR1 is SGHTA and CDR2 FQGNSA. Germline trimming cut 5 bases from V and 6 bases from J; bases unmatched to any gene: 14. The CDR3 spans 16 residues. The CDR3 loop reads CASSKLATTIADTQYF. The CDR3 bases are TGTGCCAGCAGCAAACTAGCGACTACAATAGCCGATACGCAGTATTTT.

The chain carries TRBV7-2 and TRBJ2-3; D gene unclear. The germline V and J ends were trimmed by 1 base and 0 bases, with 8 bases remaining between them. Germline CDR1 is SGHTA and CDR2 is FQGNSA. The CDR3 consists of 15 residues. The CDR3 loop reads CASSLDGISTDTQYF. The CDR3 region has the DNA TGTGCCAGCAGCTTAGACGGCATCAGCACAGATACGCAGTATTTT.